What follows are 22 T cell receptor beta chains derived from one specimen sequenced in a study of blood T cell repertoires in COVID-19. Profiling relied on immunoSEQ multiplex PCR, and the TCRdb table lists in-frame clones only, not all of them. Of 130,000 to 150,000 clones in the sample, roughly 87% were seen once. Sequencing was performed on peripheral blood. These receptors all stem from a human donor in a cohort sampled during active COVID-19.

CDR3: CASSRGDRGPTEAFF. The CDR3, as DNA: TGTGCCAGCAGTAGAGGGGACAGGGGGCCCACTGAAGCTTTCTTT. The chain couples TRBV6-2 or TRBV6-3 to TRBJ1-1; 12 bases map to TRBD1. J was trimmed by 4 bases and V by 5 bases; bases with no gene match: 5. The germline V gene encodes CDR1 MNHEY and CDR2 SVGEGT. CDR3 size: 15 residues.

This chain uses TRBV7-2 with TRBJ2-6; no reliable D call. V dropped 2 bases and J dropped 1 base, with 12 bases sitting between them. Germline values: CDR1 SGHTA, CDR2 FQGNSA. The length of the CDR3 is 17 residues. The DNA for the CDR3 is TGTGCCAGCAGCTTATCTCCCGGTGCTTCTGGGGCCAACGTCCTGACTTTC. This sequence encodes CASSLSPGASGANVLTF.

The rearrangement joins TRBV7-6 to TRBJ2-1, with a weak D call TRBD2 (6 bases). This CDR3 is 16 amino acids long. Germline CDR1 is SGHVS and CDR2 is FNYEAQ. Deletions cut 5 bases from V and 5 bases from J, with 19 bases between. This chain's CDR3 is CASSPASAVGDNEQFF. CDR3 bases: TGTGCCAGCAGCCCCGCTAGCGCTGTCGGGGACAATGAGCAGTTCTTC.

This chain joins TRBV2 and TRBJ1-1; TRBD1 matches 9 bases. The CDR3 contains 16 residues. The V and J ends lost 7 bases and 4 bases, in that order; junction bases with no gene match: 13. From germline, CDR1 is SNHLY and CDR2 FYNNEI. CDR3 amino acids: CASTYGTGLRTTEAFF. DNA of the CDR3: TGTGCCAGCACATACGGGACAGGGTTACGAACCACTGAAGCTTTCTTT.

The chain couples TRBV6-6 to TRBJ2-1; TRBD2 aligns across 10 bases. The CDR3 is 15 residues long. Trimming removed 5 bases from V and 3 bases from J; junction bases left unmatched: 4. The V gene's germline CDR1 is MNHNY and CDR2 SVGAGI (reference sequence). DNA of the CDR3: TGTGCCAGCAGTCCCAGCGGGGGGGGCTACAATGAGCAGTTCTTC. Protein product: CASSPSGGGYNEQFF.

The chain carries TRBV7-8 and TRBJ1-1; D unclear. With 5 bases removed from V and 1 base from J, the gap between germline ends came to 14 bases. The germline V gene encodes CDR1 SGHVS and CDR2 FQNEAQ. This CDR3 has 15 residues. The CDR3: CASSIGDSRNTEAFF. CDR3 DNA sequence: TGTGCCAGCAGCATCGGGGATTCCAGGAACACTGAAGCTTTCTTT.

The gene calls are TRBV19 and TRBJ1-2; a possible D gene is TRBD1 (6 bases). The CDR3 has 14 amino acids. The V end lost 5 bases, the J end lost 4 bases, and 14 bases lay between the germline ends. CDR1 LNHDA and CDR2 SQIVND come from the germline V gene (reference sequence). CDR3 in DNA: TGTGCCAGTAGTTCAGGACAGTACAGCTATGGCTACACCTTC. Translating gives CASSSGQYSYGYTF.

Of note for this clone: One junction end disagrees with the germline gene, perhaps due to a read error. The chain links TRBV29-1 to TRBJ2-7; 9 bases are shared with TRBD1. From germline, CDR1 is SQVTM and CDR2 ANQGSEA. This CDR3 contains 13 residues. CDR3 sequence (DNA): TGCAGCGTCACCGGGACAGGGTCCTTCGAGCAGTACTTC. Protein sequence: CSVTGTGSFEQYF.

With regard to this clone: One end of the junction is discordant with germline, which a read error may explain. The chain employs TRBV2 and TRBJ2-5; 7 nucleotides match TRBD2. Germline-derived CDR1 and CDR2 are SNHLY and FYNNEI. The CDR3 spans 14 residues. CDR3: CASSQAGLTETQYF. The CDR3 DNA reads as TGTGCCAGCAGTCAAGCGGGGCTCACAGAGACCCAGTACTTC.

This clone was found once. J is TRBJ2-7 and V is TRBV5-5, with TRBD2 matching over 8 bases. The V gene's germline CDR1 is SGHKS and CDR2 YYEKEE (reference sequence). V lost 3 bases, J lost 5 bases, and 4 bases stayed unmatched. CDR3 size: 13 residues. CDR3 amino acids: CASSYSGVNEQYF. CDR3 nucleotide sequence: TGTGCCAGCAGCTATAGCGGGGTCAACGAGCAGTACTTC.

The chain carries TRBV7-2 and TRBJ1-2, with 7 bases lining up with TRBD1. V shed 5 bases, J shed 8 bases, and the junction held 14 bases outside the gene matches. The CDR3 sequence is 15 residues long. Germline V lookup: CDR1 SGHTA, CDR2 FQGNSA. This chain's CDR3 is CASSPPTGLMSGYTF. In DNA form, the CDR3 reads TGTGCCAGCAGCCCCCCGACAGGGTTAATGAGCGGCTACACCTTC.

This chain links TRBV6-2 or TRBV6-3 with TRBJ2-5, with 9 bases lining up with TRBD2. Per the germline V gene, CDR1 is MNHEY and CDR2 is SVGEGT. J was trimmed by 5 bases and V by 2 bases; bases with no gene match: 15. The CDR3 has 18 amino acids. CDR3 bases: TGTGCCAGCAGTTACCGTAGCGGGGGAAGGGGTTTTACGGAGACCCAGTACTTC. The encoded protein is CASSYRSGGRGFTETQYF.

This rearrangement joins TRBV19 to TRBJ1-4; 7 positions agree with TRBD1. With V trimmed by 6 bases and J by 1 base, 8 bases remained unmatched. This CDR3 has 16 amino acids. Germline CDR1 and CDR2: LNHDA and SQIVND (reference sequence). CDR3 nucleotide sequence: TGTGCCAGTAGCCGTGGAGGGGGCGGAACTAATGAAAAACTGTTTTTT. This sequence encodes CASSRGGGGTNEKLFF.

This clone was detected only once. The V call is TRBV6-5, the J call TRBJ1-2, with D tentatively TRBD1 (5 bases). Deletions cut 0 bases from V and 4 bases from J, with 9 bases between. The CDR3 is 14 amino acids. Germline V gene lookup returns CDR1 MNHEY and CDR2 SVGAGI. Here the CDR3 DNA reads TGTGCCAGCAGTTACTCCTCAGGGTCCTATGGCTACACCTTC. This translates into CASSYSSGSYGYTF.

The V gene is TRBV7-8, the J gene TRBJ2-7, with 7 bases identical to TRBD2. This CDR3 has 15 residues. After removal of 5 bases from V and 6 bases from J, the junction contained 13 bases not matched to a gene. Germline lookup yields CDR1 SGHVS and CDR2 FQNEAQ. CDR3 nucleotide sequence: TGTGCCAGCAGCCCTCTGTTCCGGGGGGAGGGCGAGCAGTACTTC. Translated, it gives CASSPLFRGEGEQYF.

The chain combines TRBV30 with TRBJ1-3; tentative D call: TRBD1 (5 bases). The V and J ends lost 1 base and 0 bases respectively, with 10 bases between them. Germline assignment: CDR1 GTSNPN and CDR2 SVGIG (reference sequence). CDR3 length: 15 amino acids. The CDR3 reads CAWSGPTASGNTIYF. The CDR3 bases are TGTGCCTGGAGTGGACCGACAGCCTCTGGAAACACCATATATTTT.

The V gene is TRBV10-2, the J gene TRBJ1-5; D uncertain. Germline CDR1 and CDR2: WSHSY and SAAADI. Trimming stripped 11 bases from V and 3 bases from J, with 17 bases between. The CDR3 is 14 amino acids. The CDR3: CAADSGRPNQPQHF. CDR3 nucleotides: TGCGCCGCCGATTCGGGGAGGCCCAATCAGCCCCAGCATTTT.

In DNA form, the CDR3 reads TGTGCCAGCAGTCGGCCGGGGGACCCTGTGATAGAGCAGTACTTC. Protein product: CASSRPGDPVIEQYF. This chain uses TRBV6-5 with TRBJ2-7; D perhaps matches TRBD2 (6 bases). V lost 5 bases and J 7 bases, leaving 21 bases between the germline ends. This CDR3 contains 15 residues. Germline V gene lookup returns CDR1 MNHEY and CDR2 SVGAGI.

The chain employs TRBV4-1 and TRBJ2-3; D not certain. V lost 2 bases, J lost 1 base, and 19 bases lay in between. The CDR3 length is 18 residues. From germline, CDR1 is MGHRA and CDR2 YSYEKL. CDR3 loop: CASSQKRRKVEGTDTQYF. In DNA, the CDR3 is TGCGCCAGCAGCCAAAAACGGCGGAAAGTAGAGGGCACAGATACGCAGTATTTT.

V gene TRBV5-4 combines with J gene TRBJ1-1; the match to TRBD1 covers 7 bases. The V gene end was trimmed by 0 bases and the J gene end by 10 bases; junction bases not matched to a gene: 9. Germline assignment: CDR1 SGHNT and CDR2 YYREEE (reference sequence). The CDR3 covers 14 residues. The CDR3 DNA reads TGTGCCAGCAGCTTGGCCGCCGCAGGGGGTCGAGCTTTCTTT. Translated: CASSLAAAGGRAFF.

The V call is TRBV3-1 (or the pseudogene TRBV3-2), the J call TRBJ2-5; perhaps TRBD2 as D (6 bases). The CDR3 consists of 22 residues. Germline CDR1 LGHDT, CDR2 YNNKEL (reference sequence). V was trimmed by 5 bases and J by 0 bases, leaving 34 bases between them. The CDR3 loop is CASSRRPEGCWSWPTYQETQYF. In DNA, the CDR3 is TGTGCCAGCAGCAGACGTCCGGAGGGTTGTTGGAGTTGGCCTACGTACCAAGAGACCCAGTACTTC.

This sequence joins TRBV5-1 and TRBJ2-2, with no clear D. The CDR3 is 16 residues long. V lost 0 bases and J 5 bases, leaving 14 bases between the germline ends. Per the germline V gene, CDR1 is SGHRS and CDR2 is YFSETQ. The CDR3 nucleotides are TGCGCCAGCAGCTTGGAGGCAGGTGAAACGACCGGGGAGCTGTTTTTT. Translation gives CASSLEAGETTGELFF.